Listed below are T cell receptor beta chains from one sample, sequenced in a study of OX40 agonist ivuxolimab in advanced cancers. Profiled with immunoSEQ multiplex PCR; TCRdb holds only in-frame clones, not every one. The sample has 12,000 to 15,000 clones, approximately 95% seen once. The sample was CD4+ or CD8+ T cells sorted from blood, taken in a trial of the OX40 agonist ivuxolimab. The source is an adult with an advanced solid tumor such as melanoma, head and neck, liver or kidney cancer. Both conserved end residues are part of each CDR3. The order of the fields is V gene, clone size, J gene, D gene, CDR3 protein, CDR3 DNA. D genes are given only for firm matches. Clone size, where shown, is once, few, many, or a class for clones that have expanded.

V gene: TRBV7-9; clone size: few; J gene: TRBJ1-1; D gene: .; CDR3 protein: CASRSDSPEAFF; CDR3 DNA: TGTGCCAGCAGGTCGGACAGTCCTGAAGCTTTCTTT
V gene: TRBV5-5; clone size: .; J gene: TRBJ2-7; D gene: .; CDR3 protein: CASSLELGYEQYF; CDR3 DNA: TGTGCCAGCAGCTTAGAACTAGGATACGAGCAGTACTTC
V gene: TRBV30; clone size: .; J gene: TRBJ2-7; D gene: .; CDR3 protein: CACGRDSYEQYF; CDR3 DNA: TGTGCCTGTGGAAGGGACTCCTACGAGCAGTACTTC
V gene: TRBV28; clone size: .; J gene: TRBJ2-1; D gene: TRBD1; CDR3 protein: CASSSTGGGNEQFF; CDR3 DNA: TGTGCCAGCAGTTCCACAGGGGGCGGGAATGAGCAGTTCTTC
V gene: TRBV28; clone size: .; J gene: TRBJ1-5; D gene: .; CDR3 protein: CASSLSGGGDQPQHF; CDR3 DNA: TGTGCCAGCAGTTTATCGGGCGGGGGGGATCAGCCCCAGCATTTT
V gene: TRBV7-9; clone size: .; J gene: TRBJ2-3; D gene: .; CDR3 protein: CASSVGASHADTQYF; CDR3 DNA: TGTGCCAGCAGCGTCGGAGCTTCACACGCAGATACGCAGTATTTT
V gene: TRBV7-6; clone size: .; J gene: TRBJ1-1; D gene: .; CDR3 protein: CASSLGEGGSLTEAFF; CDR3 DNA: TGTGCCAGCAGCTTAGGGGAAGGGGGGTCCTTAACTGAAGCTTTCTTT
V gene: TRBV10-1; clone size: .; J gene: TRBJ2-7; D gene: .; CDR3 protein: CASSGLATYEQYF; CDR3 DNA: TGCGCCAGCAGTGGGCTAGCGACCTACGAGCAGTACTTC
V gene: TRBV10-3; clone size: .; J gene: TRBJ1-1; D gene: .; CDR3 protein: CAIRETDTEAFF; CDR3 DNA: TGTGCCATCCGGGAGACGGACACTGAAGCTTTCTTT
V gene: TRBV4-1; clone size: .; J gene: TRBJ1-6; D gene: TRBD1; CDR3 protein: CASSQGGTGEFGGTLHF; CDR3 DNA: TGCGCCAGCAGCCAAGGAGGGACAGGGGAATTCGGCGGCACCCTCCACTTT
V gene: TRBV13; clone size: .; J gene: TRBJ1-5; D gene: .; CDR3 protein: CASSSPGEGQPQHF; CDR3 DNA: TGTGCCAGCAGCTCGCCAGGGGAGGGACAACCCCAGCATTTT
V gene: TRBV6-5; clone size: .; J gene: TRBJ2-7; D gene: TRBD1; CDR3 protein: CASSPGQEFYEQYF; CDR3 DNA: TGTGCCAGCAGCCCCGGACAGGAGTTCTACGAGCAGTACTTC
V gene: TRBV7-5; clone size: .; J gene: TRBJ1-5; D gene: .; CDR3 protein: CVRSLGSDRGKQPQHF; CDR3 DNA: TGTGTCAGAAGCTTAGGTTCGGACAGGGGAAAACAGCCCCAGCATTTT
V gene: TRBV5-5; clone size: .; J gene: TRBJ2-7; D gene: TRBD1; CDR3 protein: CASGQATSYEQYF; CDR3 DNA: TGTGCCAGCGGACAGGCGACCTCCTACGAGCAGTACTTC